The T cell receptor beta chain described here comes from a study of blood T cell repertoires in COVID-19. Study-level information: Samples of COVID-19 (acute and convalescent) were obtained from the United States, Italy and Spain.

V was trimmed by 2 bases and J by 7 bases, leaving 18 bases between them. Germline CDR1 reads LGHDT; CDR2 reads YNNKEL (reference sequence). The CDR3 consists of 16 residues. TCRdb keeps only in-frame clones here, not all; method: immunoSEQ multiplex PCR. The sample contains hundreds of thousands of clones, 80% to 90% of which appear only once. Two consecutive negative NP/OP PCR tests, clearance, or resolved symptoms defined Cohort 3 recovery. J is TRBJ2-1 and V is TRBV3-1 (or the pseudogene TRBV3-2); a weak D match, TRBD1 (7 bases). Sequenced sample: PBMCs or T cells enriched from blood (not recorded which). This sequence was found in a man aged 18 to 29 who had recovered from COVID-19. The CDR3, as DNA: TGTGCCAGCAGCCAAAAAAGCCGACAGGGAGGTAATGAGCAGTTCTTC. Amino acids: CASSQKSRQGGNEQFF.